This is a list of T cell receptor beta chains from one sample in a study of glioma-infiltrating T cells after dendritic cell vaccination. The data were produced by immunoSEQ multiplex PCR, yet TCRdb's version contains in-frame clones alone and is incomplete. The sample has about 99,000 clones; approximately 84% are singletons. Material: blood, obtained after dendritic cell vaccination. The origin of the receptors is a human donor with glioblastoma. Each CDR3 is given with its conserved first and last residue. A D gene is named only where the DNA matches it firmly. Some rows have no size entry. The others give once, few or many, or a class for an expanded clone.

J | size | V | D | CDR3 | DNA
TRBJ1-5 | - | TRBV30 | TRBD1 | CAWRGIRDRVSNQPQHF | TGTGCCTGGAGGGGAATCCGGGACAGGGTTAGCAATCAGCCCCAGCATTTT
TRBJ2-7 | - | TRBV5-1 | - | CASSPQPISSYEQYF | TGCGCCAGCAGCCCCCAACCCATTAGCTCCTACGAGCAGTACTTC
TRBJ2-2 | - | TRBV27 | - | CASSSIPRATGELFF | TGTGCCAGCAGTTCAATCCCCAGGGCCACCGGGGAGCTGTTTTTT
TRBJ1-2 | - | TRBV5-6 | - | CASSLDRLGYTF | TGTGCCAGCAGCTTGGACCGGTTGGGCTACACCTTC
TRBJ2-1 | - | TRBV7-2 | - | CASSRDFSSYNEQFF | TGTGCCAGCAGCCGGGACTTTAGCTCCTACAATGAGCAGTTCTTC
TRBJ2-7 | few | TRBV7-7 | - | CASSLGSSGEQYF | TGTGCTAGCAGCTTAGGGAGTTCGGGCGAGCAGTACTTC
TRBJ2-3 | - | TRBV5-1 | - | CASSLEGSAGATHTQYF | TGCGCCAGCAGCTTGGAAGGCTCCGCGGGGGCCACCCATACGCAGTATTTT
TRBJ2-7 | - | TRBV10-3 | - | CAIRGAGVRYEQYF | TGTGCCATCAGGGGGGCGGGTGTCCGCTACGAGCAGTACTTC
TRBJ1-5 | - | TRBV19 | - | CASSMEQGGQPQHF | TGTGCCAGTAGTATGGAGCAGGGTGGTCAGCCCCAGCATTTT
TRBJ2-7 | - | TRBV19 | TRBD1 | CASSNVNRQGAYEQYF | TGTGCCAGTAGTAACGTTAATAGGCAGGGGGCGTACGAGCAGTACTTC
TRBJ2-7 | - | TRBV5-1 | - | CASSLGTLGYEQYF | TGCGCCAGCAGCTTGGGGACTTTGGGGTACGAGCAGTACTTC
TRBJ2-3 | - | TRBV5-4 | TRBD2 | CASSAPAGGRIADTQYF | TGTGCCAGCAGCGCCCCTGCGGGAGGGAGGATTGCAGATACGCAGTATTTT
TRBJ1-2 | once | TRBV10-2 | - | CASSELIVYGYTF | TGCGCCAGCAGTGAACTAATCGTTTATGGCTACACCTTC
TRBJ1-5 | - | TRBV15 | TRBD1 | CATRRDRGYNQPQHF | TGTGCCACCAGGCGGGACAGGGGCTACAATCAGCCCCAGCATTTT
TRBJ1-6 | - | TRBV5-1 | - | CASSLGGFSWEAEPQTFTLHF | TGCGCCAGCAGCTTAGGGGGATTTAGCTGGGAAGCTGAGCCTCAAACCTTCACCCTCCACTTT
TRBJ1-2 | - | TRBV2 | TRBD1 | CASSSDRVYGYTF | TGTGCCAGCAGCTCAGACAGGGTCTATGGCTACACCTTC
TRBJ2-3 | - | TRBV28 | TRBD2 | CASSASGTSGSWAQYF | TGTGCCAGCAGTGCCTCCGGGACTAGCGGGAGTTGGGCGCAGTATTTT
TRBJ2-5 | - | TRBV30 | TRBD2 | CAWSASGWETQYF | TGTGCCTGGAGTGCTAGCGGGTGGGAGACCCAGTACTTC
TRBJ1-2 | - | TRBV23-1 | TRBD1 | CASSLRQGHYGYTF | TGCGCCAGCAGTCTCCGACAGGGCCACTATGGCTACACCTTC
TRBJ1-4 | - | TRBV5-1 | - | CASSPRGATNEKLFF | TGCGCCAGCAGCCCGCGGGGTGCAACTAATGAAAAACTGTTTTTT
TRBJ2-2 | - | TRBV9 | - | CASSTRLPSNTGELFF | TGTGCCAGCAGCACCCGATTACCTAGCAACACCGGGGAGCTGTTTTTT
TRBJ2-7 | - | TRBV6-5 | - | CASSLGGGNSYEQYF | TGTGCCAGCAGTTTAGGGGGAGGGAACTCCTACGAGCAGTACTTC
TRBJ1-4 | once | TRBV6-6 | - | CASSWRGFSNEKLFF | TGTGCCAGCAGTTGGCGGGGGTTTAGTAATGAAAAACTGTTTTTT
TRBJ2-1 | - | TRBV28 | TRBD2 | CASSRTSGSNDEQFF | TGTGCCAGCAGTCGGACTAGCGGGAGTAATGATGAGCAGTTCTTC
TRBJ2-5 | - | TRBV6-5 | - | CASSREPVQETQYF | TGTGCCAGCAGTCGCGAACCGGTCCAAGAGACCCAGTACTTC
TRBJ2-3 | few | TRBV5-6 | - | CASSSIVGTAQYF | TGTGCCAGCAGCTCCATAGTCGGAACAGCGCAGTATTTT
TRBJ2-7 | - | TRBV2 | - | CASSEALGSRRIF | TGTGCCAGCAGTGAAGCGCTTGGTAGCAGGAGGATCTTC
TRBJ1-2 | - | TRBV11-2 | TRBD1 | CASSTPGGTGGSGFYGYTF | TGTGCCAGCAGCACACCGGGGGGGACAGGGGGCAGCGGTTTCTATGGCTACACCTTC
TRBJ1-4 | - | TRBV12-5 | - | CASGLLREGMANEKLFF | TGTGCTAGTGGTTTGTTGCGGGAGGGCATGGCTAATGAAAAACTGTTTTTT
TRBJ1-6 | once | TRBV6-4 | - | CASSERVGNSPLHF | TGTGCCAGCAGTGAGAGGGTGGGAAATTCACCCCTCCACTTT
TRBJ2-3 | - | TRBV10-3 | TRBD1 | CAIGTGTDTQYF | TGTGCCATTGGGACAGGCACAGATACGCAGTATTTT
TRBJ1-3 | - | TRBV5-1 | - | CASSLQGNTIYF | TGCGCCAGCAGCCTGCAGGGAAACACCATATATTTT
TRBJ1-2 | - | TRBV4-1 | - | CASTQDSQLFYGYTF | TGCGCCAGCACCCAGGACAGCCAGCTCTTCTATGGCTACACCTTC
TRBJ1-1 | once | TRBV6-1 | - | CASSDYPSTDTEAFF | TGTGCCAGCAGTGACTATCCCTCCACGGACACTGAAGCTTTCTTT
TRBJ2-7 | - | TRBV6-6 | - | CASSSVPGQTSYEQYF | TGTGCCAGCAGTTCGGTCCCCGGACAGACTTCCTACGAGCAGTACTTC
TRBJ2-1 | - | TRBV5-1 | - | CASSRDFYNEQFF | TGCGCCAGCAGCCGGGACTTCTACAATGAGCAGTTCTTC
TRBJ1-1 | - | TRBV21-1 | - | CASSKTGTGFSWASRDTEAFF | TGTGCCAGCAGCAAAACCGGGACAGGGTTTTCTTGGGCGTCTAGGGACACTGAAGCTTTCTTT
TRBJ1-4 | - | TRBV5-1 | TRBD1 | CASSTLPQGAREKLFF | TGCGCCAGCAGCACCTTACCACAGGGGGCGCGGGAAAAACTGTTTTTT
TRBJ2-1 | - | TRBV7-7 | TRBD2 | CASSLGTSVVEQFF | TGTGCTAGCAGCTTAGGGACTAGCGTCGTTGAGCAGTTCTTC
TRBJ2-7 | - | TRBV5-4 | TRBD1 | CASSLEQGAYEQYF | TGTGCCAGCAGCTTGGAACAGGGGGCTTACGAGCAGTACTTC
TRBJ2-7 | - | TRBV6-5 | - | CASSPRVFYEQYF | TGTGCCAGCAGCCCCCGGGTCTTCTACGAGCAGTACTTC
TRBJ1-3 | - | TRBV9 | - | CASSVATGSGSGNTIYF | TGTGCCAGCAGCGTAGCTACGGGGAGTGGGTCTGGAAACACCATATATTTT
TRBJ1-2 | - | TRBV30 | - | CAWRVGLYGYTF | TGTGCCTGGAGAGTGGGACTATATGGCTACACCTTC
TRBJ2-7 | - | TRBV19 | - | CASSMTVDSYEQYF | TGTGCCAGTAGCATGACAGTTGACTCCTACGAGCAGTACTTC
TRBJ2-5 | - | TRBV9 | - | CASSAAGVGETQYF | TGTGCCAGCAGTGCAGCGGGCGTTGGAGAGACCCAGTACTTC